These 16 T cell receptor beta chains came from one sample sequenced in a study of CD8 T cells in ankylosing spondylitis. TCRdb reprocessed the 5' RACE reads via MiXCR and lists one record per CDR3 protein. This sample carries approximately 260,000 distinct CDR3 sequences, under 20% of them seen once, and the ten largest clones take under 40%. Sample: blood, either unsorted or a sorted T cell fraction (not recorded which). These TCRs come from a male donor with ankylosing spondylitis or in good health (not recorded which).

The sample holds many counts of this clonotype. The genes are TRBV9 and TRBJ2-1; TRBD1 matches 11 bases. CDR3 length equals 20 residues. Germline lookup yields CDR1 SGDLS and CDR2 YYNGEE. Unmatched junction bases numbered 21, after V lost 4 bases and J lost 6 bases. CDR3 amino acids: CASSPEGGQGVGGSGNEQFF. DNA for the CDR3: TGTGCCAGCAGCCCAGAGGGGGGACAGGGGGTGGGCGGGAGCGGCAATGAGCAGTTCTTC.

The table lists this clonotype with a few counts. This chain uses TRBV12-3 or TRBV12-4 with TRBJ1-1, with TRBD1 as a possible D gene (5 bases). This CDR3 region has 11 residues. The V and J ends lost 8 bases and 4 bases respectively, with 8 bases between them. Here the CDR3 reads CASQGFTEAFF. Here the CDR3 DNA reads TGTGCCAGCCAGGGTTTCACTGAAGCTTTCTTT.

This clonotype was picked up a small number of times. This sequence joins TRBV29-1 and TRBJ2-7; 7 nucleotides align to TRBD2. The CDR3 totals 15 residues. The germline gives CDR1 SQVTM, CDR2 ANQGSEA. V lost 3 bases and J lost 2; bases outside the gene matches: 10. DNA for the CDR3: TGCAGCGTTGATGGGTTAGCGGGTGAAGCCTACGAGCAGTACTTC. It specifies CSVDGLAGEAYEQYF.

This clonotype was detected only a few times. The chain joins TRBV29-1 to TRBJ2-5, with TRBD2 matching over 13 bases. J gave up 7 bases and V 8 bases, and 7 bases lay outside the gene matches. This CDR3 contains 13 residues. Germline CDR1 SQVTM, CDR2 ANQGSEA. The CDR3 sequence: CSLGLAGEATQYF. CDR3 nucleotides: TGCAGCCTAGGACTAGCGGGAGAGGCGACCCAGTACTTC.

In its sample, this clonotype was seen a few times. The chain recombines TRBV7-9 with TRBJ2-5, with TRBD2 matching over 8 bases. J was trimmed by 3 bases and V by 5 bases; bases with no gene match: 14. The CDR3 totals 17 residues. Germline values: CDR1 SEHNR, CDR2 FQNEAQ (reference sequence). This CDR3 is CASSPGPGGPSKETQYF. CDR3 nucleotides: TGTGCCAGCAGCCCGGGTCCGGGAGGGCCGTCGAAAGAGACCCAGTACTTC. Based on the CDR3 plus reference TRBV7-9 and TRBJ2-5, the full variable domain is DTGVSQNPRHKITKRGQNVTFRCDPISEHNRLYWYRQTLGQGPEFLTYFQNEAQLEKSRLLSDRFSAERPKGSFSTLEIQRTEQGDSAMYLCASSPGPGGPSKETQYFGPGTRLLVL.

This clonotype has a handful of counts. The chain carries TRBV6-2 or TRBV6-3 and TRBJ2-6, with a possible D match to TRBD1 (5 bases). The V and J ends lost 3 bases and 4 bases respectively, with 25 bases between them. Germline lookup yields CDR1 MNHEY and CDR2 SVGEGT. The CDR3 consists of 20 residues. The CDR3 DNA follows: TGTGCCAGCAGTTATCCCCATCAGGGATCGGGTCTGGAGGGGGCCAACGTCCTGACTTTC. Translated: CASSYPHQGSGLEGANVLTF.

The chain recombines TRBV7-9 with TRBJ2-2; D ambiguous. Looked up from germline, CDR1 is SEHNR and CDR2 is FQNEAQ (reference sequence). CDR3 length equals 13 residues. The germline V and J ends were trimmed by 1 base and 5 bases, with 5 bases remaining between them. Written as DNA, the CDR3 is TGTGCCAGCAGCTTAGAACTAACCGGGGAGCTGTTTTTT. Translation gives CASSLELTGELFF.

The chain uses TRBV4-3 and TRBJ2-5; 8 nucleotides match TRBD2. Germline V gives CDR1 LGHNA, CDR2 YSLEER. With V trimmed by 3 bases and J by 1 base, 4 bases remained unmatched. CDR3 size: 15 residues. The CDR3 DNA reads TGCGCCAGCAGCCAGGTCACTAGCGGCCAAGAGACCCAGTACTTC. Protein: CASSQVTSGQETQYF.

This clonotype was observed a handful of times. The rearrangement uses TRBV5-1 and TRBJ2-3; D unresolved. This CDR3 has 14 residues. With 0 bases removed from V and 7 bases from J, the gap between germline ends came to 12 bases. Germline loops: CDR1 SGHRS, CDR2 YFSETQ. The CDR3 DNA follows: TGCGCCAGCAGCTTGGCCTATGGCGAGTATACGCAGTATTTT. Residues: CASSLAYGEYTQYF.

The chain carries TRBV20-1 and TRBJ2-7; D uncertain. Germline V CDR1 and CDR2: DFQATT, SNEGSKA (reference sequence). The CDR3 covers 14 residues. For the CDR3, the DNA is TGCAGGCCCCTTAGACCCGCAGAGGAATACGAGCAGTACTTC. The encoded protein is CRPLRPAEEYEQYF.

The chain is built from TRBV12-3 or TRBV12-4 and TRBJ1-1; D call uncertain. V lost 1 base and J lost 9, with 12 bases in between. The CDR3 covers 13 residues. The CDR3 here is CASSLDRRAQAFF. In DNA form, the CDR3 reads TGTGCCAGCAGTTTAGACCGGAGGGCCCAAGCTTTCTTT.

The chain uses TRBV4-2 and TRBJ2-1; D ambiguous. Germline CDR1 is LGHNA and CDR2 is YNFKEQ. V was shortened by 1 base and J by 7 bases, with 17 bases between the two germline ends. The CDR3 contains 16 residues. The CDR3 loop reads CASSQGAAVYGNEQFF. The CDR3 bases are TGTGCCAGCAGCCAAGGGGCGGCCGTTTATGGGAATGAGCAGTTCTTC.

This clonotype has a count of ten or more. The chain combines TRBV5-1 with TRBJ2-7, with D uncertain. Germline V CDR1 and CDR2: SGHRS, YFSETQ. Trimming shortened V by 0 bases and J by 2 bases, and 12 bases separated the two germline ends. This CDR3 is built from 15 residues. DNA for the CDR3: TGCGCCAGCAGCTTGGAGCCAGACCCGCCCTACGAGCAGTACTTC. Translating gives CASSLEPDPPYEQYF.

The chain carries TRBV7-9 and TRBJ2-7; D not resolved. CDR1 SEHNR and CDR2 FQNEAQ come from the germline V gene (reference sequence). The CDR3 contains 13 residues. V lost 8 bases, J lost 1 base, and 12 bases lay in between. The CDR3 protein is CASRATGSYEQYF. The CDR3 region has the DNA TGTGCCAGCCGAGCGACCGGGTCCTACGAGCAGTACTTC. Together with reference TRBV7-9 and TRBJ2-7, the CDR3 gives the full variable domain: DTGVSQNPRHKITKRGQNVTFRCDPISEHNRLYWYRQTLGQGPEFLTYFQNEAQLEKSRLLSDRFSAERPKGSFSTLEIQRTEQGDSAMYLCASRATGSYEQYFGPGTRLTVT.

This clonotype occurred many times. CDR3 region: CASSLSPTGNTEAFF. CDR3 DNA sequence: TGTGCCAGCAGTTTATCCCCCACTGGGAACACTGAAGCTTTCTTT. The gene calls are TRBV12-3 or TRBV12-4 and TRBJ1-1; D ambiguous. The CDR3 covers 15 residues. With 2 bases removed from V and 1 base from J, the gap between germline ends came to 11 bases.

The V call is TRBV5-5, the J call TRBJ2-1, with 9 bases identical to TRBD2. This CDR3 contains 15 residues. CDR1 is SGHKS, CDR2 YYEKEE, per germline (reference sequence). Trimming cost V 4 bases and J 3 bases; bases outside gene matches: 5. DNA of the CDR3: TGTGCCAGCAGCCGCCCTAGCGGGGTCTACAATGAGCAGTTCTTC. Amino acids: CASSRPSGVYNEQFF.